This T cell receptor (beta chain) emerged from a study of blood T cell repertoires in COVID-19. The CDR3 spans 15 residues. V trimming: 5 bases; J trimming: 4 bases; junction bases outside the gene matches: 5. Germline lookup yields CDR1 SGHRS and CDR2 YFSETQ. Method: immunoSEQ multiplex PCR; TCRdb's copy keeps in-frame clones and lacks some. The sample lists 150,000 to 200,000 clones; less than 90% were seen once. The chain employs TRBV5-1 and TRBJ2-1, with TRBD2 matching over 11 bases. This clonotype was obtained from a man between 65 and 80 years old with active or convalescent COVID-19. The sequencing input was peripheral blood. The CDR3, as DNA: TGCGCCAGCAGGGAGGGACTAGCGGATTACAATGAGCAGTTCTTC. Its translation: CASREGLADYNEQFF.